These 15 T cell receptor beta chains were sequenced from one sample in a study of T cell repertoires in cytomegalovirus infection. TCRdb recomputed calls from the reads with MiXCR, one row per CDR3 protein. Of hundreds of thousands of distinct CDR3 sequences listed, approximately 31% are singletons. The antigens these receptors bind are not known. This specimen was cultured CD8+ T cells from PBMCs, taken from culture after CMV antigen stimulation. These TCRs come from a human donor in good health (CMV status not recorded). Some clones in this sample may be carry-over from other donors' samples.

The gene calls are TRBV28 and TRBJ2-3; 9 bases are a match to TRBD1. J gave up 3 bases and V 6 bases, and 13 bases lay outside the gene matches. Germline V gene sequence: CDR1 MDHEN, CDR2 SYDVKM. The CDR3 spans 17 residues. CDR3 sequence reads: CASSLRRTGVRTDTQYF. For the CDR3, the DNA is TGTGCCAGCAGCTTGAGACGGACAGGGGTGAGGACAGATACGCAGTATTTT.

Ten or more counts support this clonotype. The chain couples TRBV5-6 to TRBJ2-3, with D possibly matching TRBD1 (5 bases). The V gene lost 2 bases and the J gene lost 2 bases, with 9 bases spanning the gap. The CDR3 runs to 14 residues. The germline gives CDR1 SGHDT, CDR2 YYEEEE. CDR3 loop: CASSFDRPTDTQYF. CDR3 sequence (DNA): TGTGCCAGCAGCTTCGACAGACCCACAGATACGCAGTATTTT.

The table lists this clonotype with a few counts. The gene calls are TRBV27 and TRBJ1-5; 9 bases are a match to TRBD1. The CDR3 is made up of 15 amino acids. V trimming: 3 bases; J trimming: 6 bases; junction bases outside the gene matches: 6. Germline V lookup: CDR1 MNHEY, CDR2 SMNVEV (reference sequence). The CDR3 here is CASSFGTGHGQPQHF. The CDR3 bases are TGTGCCAGCAGTTTCGGGACAGGGCACGGTCAGCCCCAGCATTTT.

This chain uses TRBV15 with TRBJ1-5; 8 bases match TRBD1. CDR1 LNHNV and CDR2 YYDKDF come from the germline V gene (reference sequence). The CDR3 spans 16 residues. J was trimmed by 3 bases and V by 3 bases; bases with no gene match: 7. The CDR3, as DNA: TGTGCCACCAGCAGGGCCTACAGGGGGAACAATCAGCCCCAGCATTTT. It specifies CATSRAYRGNNQPQHF.

The V call is TRBV20-1, the J call TRBJ1-1; unclear D gene. This CDR3 is 12 amino acids long. V gave up 5 bases and J gave up 11 bases, with 18 bases separating them. Germline V lookup: CDR1 DFQATT, CDR2 SNEGSKA (reference sequence). CDR3 sequence: CSAHKGGPRAFF. CDR3 nucleotide sequence: TGCAGTGCTCATAAGGGAGGCCCTCGGGCTTTCTTT.

There are a few counts of this clonotype. The gene calls are TRBV19 and TRBJ1-5; maybe TRBD1 (6 bases). CDR1 is LNHDA, CDR2 SQIVND, per germline (reference sequence). V was cut by 5 bases and J by 0 bases, with 11 bases left in between. The CDR3 runs 15 residues. The CDR3, as DNA: TGTGCCAGTAGTTCTCCAGGGGCTAGCAATCAGCCCCAGCATTTT. It is translated as CASSSPGASNQPQHF.

With regard to this clonotype: A much more abundant neighbour one base away suggests this may be a read error. The chain links TRBV7-8 to TRBJ1-1; TRBD1 aligns across 7 bases. Germline CDR1 and CDR2: SGHVS and FQNEAQ. CDR3 length: 15 residues. The CDR3 here is CTSSIRTGENTEAFF. For the CDR3, the DNA is TGTACCAGCAGCATTAGGACAGGAGAAAACACTGAAGCTTTCTTT.

The gene calls are TRBV6-1 and TRBJ2-3, with 8 nucleotides matching TRBD2. CDR3 length: 15 residues. The V segment lost 5 bases and the J segment 0 bases; nucleotides outside the gene matches: 4. CDR1 MNHNS and CDR2 SASEGT come from the germline V gene. This chain's CDR3 is CASSYTSGSTDTQYF. Written as DNA, the CDR3 is TGTGCCAGCAGTTACACTAGCGGTAGCACAGATACGCAGTATTTT.

This clonotype has a handful of counts. The V and J genes are TRBV4-1 and TRBJ2-2; D is unclear. Germline V CDR1 and CDR2: MGHRA, YSYEKL. V gave up 0 bases and J gave up 1 base, with 6 bases separating them. CDR3 length equals 15 residues. CDR3 sequence: CASSQEPKNTGELFF. The CDR3 region has the DNA TGCGCCAGCAGCCAAGAACCTAAGAACACCGGGGAGCTGTTTTTT.

Concerning this clonotype itself: The junction departs from germline at one end; a sequencing error may be responsible. This chain links TRBV18 with TRBJ1-2, with D unclear. Germline-derived CDR1 and CDR2 are KGHSH and LQKENI. This CDR3 contains 14 residues. The CDR3 protein is CANSPPTESYGYTF. The CDR3 DNA is TGTGCCAACTCACCACCGACGGAGTCCTATGGCTACACCTTC.

This clonotype was observed a few times. The V and J genes are TRBV6-6 and TRBJ2-5; 16 nucleotides agree with TRBD2. CDR1 is MNHNY, CDR2 SVGAGI, per germline (reference sequence). This CDR3 comprises 19 residues. J lost 2 bases, V lost 4 bases, and 10 bases had no gene match. The CDR3 nucleotides are TGTGCCAGCAGTTTCGCGGGACTAGCGGGGGGGCCCCTACAAGAGACCCAGTACTTC. Translated: CASSFAGLAGGPLQETQYF.

The chain couples TRBV7-9 to TRBJ2-1; D is unclear. The length of the CDR3 is 12 residues. With 5 bases removed from V and 9 bases from J, the gap between germline ends came to 11 bases. Germline loops: CDR1 SEHNR, CDR2 FQNEAQ (reference sequence). CDR3 coding DNA: TGTGCCAGCAGCCCTGGGTCACGTGAGCAGTTCTTC. It encodes CASSPGSREQFF.

At least ten counts were recorded for this clonotype. The chain combines TRBV7-6 with TRBJ2-5; 7 bases map to TRBD1. Trimming cost V 2 bases and J 3 bases; bases outside gene matches: 6. Germline V gene sequence: CDR1 SGHVS, CDR2 FNYEAQ. This CDR3 is 15 amino acids long. The CDR3 nucleotides read TGTGCCAGCAGCTTAATTCCGGGACAGAAAGAGACCCAGTACTTC. Its translation: CASSLIPGQKETQYF.

This clonotype has ten or more counts. The chain carries TRBV7-2 and TRBJ2-1; D gene uncertain. Trimming removed 2 bases from V and 10 bases from J, with 12 bases in between. The V gene's germline CDR1 is SGHTA and CDR2 FQGNSA. The CDR3 extends over 13 amino acids. CDR3 sequence (DNA): TGTGCCAGCAGCTTAAACAAAGTAACAGAGCAGTTCTTC. This codes for CASSLNKVTEQFF.

The V gene is TRBV19, the J gene TRBJ1-2; 9 positions match TRBD1. The CDR3 extends over 14 amino acids. From germline, CDR1 is LNHDA and CDR2 SQIVND (reference sequence). J was trimmed by 3 bases and V by 6 bases; bases with no gene match: 5. The CDR3 region is CASSKGTGYYGYTF. In DNA form, the CDR3 reads TGTGCCAGTAGCAAAGGGACAGGGTACTATGGCTACACCTTC.